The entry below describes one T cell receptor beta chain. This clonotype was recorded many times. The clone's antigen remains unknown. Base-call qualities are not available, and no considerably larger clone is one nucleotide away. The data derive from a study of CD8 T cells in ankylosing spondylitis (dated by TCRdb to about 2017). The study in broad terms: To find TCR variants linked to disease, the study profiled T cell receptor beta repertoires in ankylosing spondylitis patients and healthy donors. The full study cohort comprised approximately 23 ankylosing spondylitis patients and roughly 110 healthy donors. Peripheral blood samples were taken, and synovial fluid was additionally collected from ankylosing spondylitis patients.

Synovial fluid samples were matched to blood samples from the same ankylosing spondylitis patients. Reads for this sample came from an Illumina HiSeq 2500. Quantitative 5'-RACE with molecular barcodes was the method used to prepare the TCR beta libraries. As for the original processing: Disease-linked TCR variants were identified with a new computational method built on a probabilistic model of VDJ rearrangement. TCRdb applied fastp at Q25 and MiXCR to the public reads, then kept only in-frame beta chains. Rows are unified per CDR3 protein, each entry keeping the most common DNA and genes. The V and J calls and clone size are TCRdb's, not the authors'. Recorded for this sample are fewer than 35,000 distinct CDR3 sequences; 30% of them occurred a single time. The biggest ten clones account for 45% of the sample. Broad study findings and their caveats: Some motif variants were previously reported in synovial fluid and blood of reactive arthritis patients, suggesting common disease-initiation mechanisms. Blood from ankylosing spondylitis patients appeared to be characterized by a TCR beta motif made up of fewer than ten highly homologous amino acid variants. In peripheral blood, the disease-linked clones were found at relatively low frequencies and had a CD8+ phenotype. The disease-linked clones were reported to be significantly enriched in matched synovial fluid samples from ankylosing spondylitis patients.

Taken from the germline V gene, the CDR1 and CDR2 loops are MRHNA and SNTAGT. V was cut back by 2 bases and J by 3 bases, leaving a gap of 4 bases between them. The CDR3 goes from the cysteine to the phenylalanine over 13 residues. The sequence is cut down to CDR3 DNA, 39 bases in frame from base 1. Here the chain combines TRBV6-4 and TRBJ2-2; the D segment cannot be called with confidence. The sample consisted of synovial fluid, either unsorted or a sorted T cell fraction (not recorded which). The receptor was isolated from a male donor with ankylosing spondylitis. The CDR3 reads CASSDRDTGELFF. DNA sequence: TGTGCCAGCAGTGACAGGGACACCGGGGAGCTGTTTTTT.